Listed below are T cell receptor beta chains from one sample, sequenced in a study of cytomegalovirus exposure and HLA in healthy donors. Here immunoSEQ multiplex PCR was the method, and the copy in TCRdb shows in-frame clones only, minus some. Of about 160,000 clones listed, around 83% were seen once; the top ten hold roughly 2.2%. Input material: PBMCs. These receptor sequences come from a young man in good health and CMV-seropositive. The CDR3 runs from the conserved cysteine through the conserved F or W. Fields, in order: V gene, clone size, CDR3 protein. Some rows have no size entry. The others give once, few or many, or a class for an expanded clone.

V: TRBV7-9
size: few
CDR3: CASSAPPGLVTDTQYF

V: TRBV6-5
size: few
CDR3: CASSRDRSNSPLHF

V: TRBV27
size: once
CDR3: CASSLTMGQGVNLNTEAFF

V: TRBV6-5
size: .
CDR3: CASSLRDSQETQYF

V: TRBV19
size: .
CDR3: CASRPTGTSSWQETQYF

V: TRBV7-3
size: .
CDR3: CASSTQGLTEAFF

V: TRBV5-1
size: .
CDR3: CASRSTGEETQYF

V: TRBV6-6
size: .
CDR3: CASLASNRGRETQYF

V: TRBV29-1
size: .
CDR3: CSVEGRGQGLSDTQYF

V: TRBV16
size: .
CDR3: CASTKVGTGAGELFF

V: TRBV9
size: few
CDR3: CASSVEGQGAPGELFF

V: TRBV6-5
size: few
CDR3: CASRENRVNNSPLHF

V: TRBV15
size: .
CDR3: CATHIGQGASGANVLTF

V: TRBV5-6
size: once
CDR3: CASNDVKLAGILETQYF

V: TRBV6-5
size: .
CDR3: CASSWGRGNSPLHF

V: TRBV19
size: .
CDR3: CASSRTPPPQHF

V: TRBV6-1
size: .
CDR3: CASSEIGGLAGGHEQFF

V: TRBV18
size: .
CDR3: CASSRYSTTNEKLFF

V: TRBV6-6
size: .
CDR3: CASSPQGVPPYEQYF

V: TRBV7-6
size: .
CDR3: CASSPTGAEQYF

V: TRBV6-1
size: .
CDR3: CASDRVWNTGELFF

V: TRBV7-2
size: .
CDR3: CASSLAHASGNQPQHF

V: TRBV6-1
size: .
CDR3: CASSEPGHTENSQYF

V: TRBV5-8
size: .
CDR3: CASSLVRLAGALQETQYF

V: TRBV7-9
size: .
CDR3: CASTLSASEGQPQHF

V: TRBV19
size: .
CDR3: CASSIVQVDTGELFF

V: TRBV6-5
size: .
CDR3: CASRREGGSRAEAFF

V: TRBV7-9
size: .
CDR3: CASSSGQGRYNEQFF

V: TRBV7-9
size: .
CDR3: CASSPGTSGEETQYF

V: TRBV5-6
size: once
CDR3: CASSLGGGANFF

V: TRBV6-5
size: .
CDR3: CASSSSYGYTF

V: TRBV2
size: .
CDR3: CASRIQGGGSYEQYF

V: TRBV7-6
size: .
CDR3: CASSAGQGTTDTQYF

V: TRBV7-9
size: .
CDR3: CASSLQGLTDGYTF

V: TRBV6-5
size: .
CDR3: CASSYGAGYEQYF

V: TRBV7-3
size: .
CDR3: CASSSEGHGYTF

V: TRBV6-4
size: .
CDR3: CASISGGATDTQYF

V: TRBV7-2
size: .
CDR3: CASSPGGGVGTEAFF

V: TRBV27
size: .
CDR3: CASSSGVGIYNEQFF

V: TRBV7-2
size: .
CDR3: CASSPQGLRNQPQHF

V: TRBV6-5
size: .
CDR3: CASGTGQWVTGELFF

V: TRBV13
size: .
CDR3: CASSSRGVEGTYEQYF

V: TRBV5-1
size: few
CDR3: CASSFQGIQGYTF

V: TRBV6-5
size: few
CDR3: CASSPWTGGSEKLFF

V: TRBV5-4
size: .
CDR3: CATKHSNTGELFF

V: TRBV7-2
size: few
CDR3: CASSLGLAGTDTQYF

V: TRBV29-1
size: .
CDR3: CSVFPGTGGGFDTEAFF

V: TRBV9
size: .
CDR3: CASSVDLAGPNTGELFF

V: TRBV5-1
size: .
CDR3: CASSHGGGEYEQFF

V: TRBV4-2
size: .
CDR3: CASSQDSRGRDGYTF

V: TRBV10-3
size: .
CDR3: CAISEQGAYGYTF

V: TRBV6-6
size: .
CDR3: CASSQQVLSTEYF

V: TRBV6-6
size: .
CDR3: CASRTPGDGGYTF